This T cell receptor (beta chain) derives from a study of blood T cell repertoires in COVID-19. The sample holds one count of this clone. V was pared by 0 bases and J by 1 base, with 1 base of the junction left unmatched. The CDR3 is made up of 16 amino acids. The V gene's germline CDR1 is LGHDT and CDR2 YNNKEL (reference sequence). This table comes from immunoSEQ multiplex PCR, and its TCRdb copy is limited to in-frame clones, with some not included. The data contain 100,000 to 150,000 clones, about four fifths of them singletons. Source material: peripheral blood. The receptor's source is a man aged 55 to 69 with acute or convalescent COVID-19. V is TRBV3-1 (or the pseudogene TRBV3-2) and J is TRBJ2-3; 10 bases fit TRBD2. CDR3 amino acids: CASSQDLAGGTDTQYF. The CDR3 region has the DNA TGTGCCAGCAGCCAAGATCTAGCGGGGGGCACAGATACGCAGTATTTT.